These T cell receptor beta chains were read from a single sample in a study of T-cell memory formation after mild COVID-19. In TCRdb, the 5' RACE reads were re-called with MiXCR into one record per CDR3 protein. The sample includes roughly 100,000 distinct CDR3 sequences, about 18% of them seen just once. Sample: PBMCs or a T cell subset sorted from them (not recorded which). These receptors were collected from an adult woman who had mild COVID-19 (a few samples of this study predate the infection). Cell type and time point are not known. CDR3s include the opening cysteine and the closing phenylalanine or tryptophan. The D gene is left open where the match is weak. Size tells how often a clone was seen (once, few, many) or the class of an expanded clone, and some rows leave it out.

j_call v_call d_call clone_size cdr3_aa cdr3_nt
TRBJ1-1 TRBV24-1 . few CATSDLGGEAFF TGTGCCACCAGTGATTTGGGGGGTGAAGCTTTCTTT
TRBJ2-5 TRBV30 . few CAWSADTMETQYF TGTGCCTGGAGTGCCGACACTATGGAGACCCAGTACTTC
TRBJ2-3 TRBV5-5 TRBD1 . CASSVRQGISTDTQYF TGTGCCAGCAGCGTACGACAGGGGATAAGCACAGATACGCAGTATTTT
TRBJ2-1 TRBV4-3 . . CASSPAPLGNEQFF TGCGCCAGCAGCCCTGCCCCGCTAGGCAATGAGCAGTTCTTC
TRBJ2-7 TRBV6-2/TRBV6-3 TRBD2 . CASYGRIRTSGGSSYEQYF TGTGCCAGCTACGGGAGGATCCGGACTAGCGGGGGGTCGAGCTACGAGCAGTACTTC
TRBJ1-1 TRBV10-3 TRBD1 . CAISPVTGQLTEAFF TGTGCCATCAGTCCGGTGACAGGGCAGTTAACTGAAGCTTTCTTT
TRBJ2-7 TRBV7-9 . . CASSLGTKDEQYF TGTGCCAGCAGCTTAGGCACTAAGGACGAGCAGTACTTC
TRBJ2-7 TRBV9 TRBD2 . CASSVSGLASEQYF TGTGCCAGCAGCGTATCGGGACTAGCGAGCGAGCAGTACTTC
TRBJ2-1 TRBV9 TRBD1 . CASSSGQGGLNEQFF TGTGCCAGCAGCTCCGGACAGGGCGGGTTGAATGAGCAGTTCTTC
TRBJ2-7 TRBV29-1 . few CSVEEYYEQYF TGCAGCGTTGAAGAGTACTACGAGCAGTACTTC
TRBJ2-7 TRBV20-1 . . CSARDLKASYEQYF TGCAGTGCTAGAGATTTGAAGGCCTCCTACGAGCAGTACTTC
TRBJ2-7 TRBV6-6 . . CASSPALGVWDEQYF TGTGCCAGCAGTCCCGCCCTAGGGGTTTGGGACGAGCAGTACTTC
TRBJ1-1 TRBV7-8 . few CASSLVAGYNTEAFF TGTGCCAGCAGCTTAGTCGCAGGGTATAACACTGAAGCTTTCTTT
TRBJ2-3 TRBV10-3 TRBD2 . CAISETGLPSSTDTQYF TGTGCCATCAGTGAAACGGGACTACCGTCTAGCACAGATACGCAGTATTTT
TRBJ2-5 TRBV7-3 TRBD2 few CASSLNSGGAETQYF TGTGCCAGCAGCTTAAACAGCGGGGGGGCTGAGACCCAGTACTTC
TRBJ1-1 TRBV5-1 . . CASSSGQSEAFF TGCGCCAGCAGCTCCGGACAGTCTGAAGCTTTCTTT
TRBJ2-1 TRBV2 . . CASLSNNEQFF TGTGCCAGCCTCTCCAACAATGAGCAGTTCTTC
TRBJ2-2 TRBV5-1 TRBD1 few CASSYSGTGDTGELFF TGCGCCAGCAGCTATTCCGGGACAGGGGACACCGGGGAGCTGTTTTTT
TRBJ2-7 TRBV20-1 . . CSASQESAYEQYF TGCAGTGCTAGTCAGGAGTCGGCCTACGAGCAGTACTTC
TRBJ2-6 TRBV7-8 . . CASSLGVPGANVLTF TGTGCCAGCAGCTTAGGGGTACCCGGGGCCAACGTCCTGACTTTC
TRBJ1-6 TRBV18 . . CASSPGERSYNSPLHF TGTGCCAGCTCACCCGGCGAGCGTTCCTATAATTCACCCCTCCACTTT
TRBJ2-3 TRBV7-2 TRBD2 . CASSYSRTSGNPTDTQYF TGTGCCAGCAGCTACTCCCGGACTAGCGGGAATCCCACAGATACGCAGTATTTT
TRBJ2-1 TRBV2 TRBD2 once CASSRGGPTHNEQFF TGTGCCAGCAGTCGCGGGGGGCCTACTCACAATGAGCAGTTCTTC
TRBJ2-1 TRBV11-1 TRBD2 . CASSSSGTSGRSVQFF TGTGCCAGCAGCTCCAGCGGGACTAGCGGGAGATCAGTGCAGTTCTTC
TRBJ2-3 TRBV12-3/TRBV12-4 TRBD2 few CASSSSSGGALGTDTQYF TGTGCCAGCAGTTCCTCTAGCGGGGGGGCCTTAGGCACAGATACGCAGTATTTT
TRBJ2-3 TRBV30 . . CAWSLLEEGTDTQYF TGTGCCTGGAGCCTGTTAGAGGAAGGCACAGATACGCAGTATTTT
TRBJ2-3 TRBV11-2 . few CASSSEDTQYF TGTGCCAGCAGCTCCGAAGATACGCAGTATTTT
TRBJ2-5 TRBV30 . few CAWSVQWSGETQYF TGTGCCTGGAGTGTACAATGGTCGGGAGAGACCCAGTACTTC
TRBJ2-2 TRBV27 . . CASSVTGFTGELFF TGTGCCAGCAGCGTGACAGGTTTCACCGGGGAGCTGTTTTTT
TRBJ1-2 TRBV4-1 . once CASSPGAGDLGYGYTF TGCGCCAGCAGCCCAGGGGCGGGAGATCTGGGATATGGCTACACCTTC
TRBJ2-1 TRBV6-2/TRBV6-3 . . CASSLSGLGTSPMGDEQFF TGTGCCAGCAGCCTATCCGGGCTAGGAACTTCCCCGATGGGCGATGAGCAGTTCTTC
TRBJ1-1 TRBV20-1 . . CSARGAGPGAFF TGCAGTGCTAGAGGTGCAGGCCCGGGAGCTTTCTTT
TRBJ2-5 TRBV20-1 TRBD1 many CSADQGQGETQYF TGCAGTGCGGACCAGGGACAGGGCGAGACCCAGTACTTC
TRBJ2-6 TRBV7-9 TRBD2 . CASSPRVSGGPSGANVLTF TGTGCCAGCAGCCCTAGGGTCAGCGGGGGGCCCTCTGGGGCCAACGTCCTGACTTTC
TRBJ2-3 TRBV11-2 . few CASSHTPPWDTDTQYF TGTGCCAGCAGCCACACTCCCCCATGGGACACAGATACGCAGTATTTT
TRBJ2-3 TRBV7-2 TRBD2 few CASSPWTSADTQYF TGTGCCAGCAGCCCCTGGACTAGCGCAGATACGCAGTATTTT
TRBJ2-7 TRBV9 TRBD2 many CASSVGTSGSYEQYF TGTGCCAGCAGCGTAGGGACTAGCGGGTCCTACGAGCAGTACTTC
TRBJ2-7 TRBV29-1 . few CSSRGDGYEQYF TGCAGCTCGCGTGGGGACGGGTACGAGCAGTACTTC
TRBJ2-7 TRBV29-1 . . CSVEGESYEKYF TGCAGCGTTGAAGGGGAGTCCTACGAGAAGTACTTC
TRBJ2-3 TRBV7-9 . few CASRGIGDLDTQYF TGTGCCAGCAGAGGGATAGGCGACCTAGATACGCAGTATTTT
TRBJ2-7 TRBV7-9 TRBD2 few CASSLGLATPYEQYF TGTGCCAGCAGCTTAGGACTAGCGACCCCCTACGAGCAGTACTTC
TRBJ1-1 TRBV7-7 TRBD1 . CASSRYRGLDTEAFF TGTGCCAGCAGCCGATACAGGGGGCTGGACACTGAAGCTTTCTTT
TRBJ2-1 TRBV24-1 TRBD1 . CATRRRGLSSYNEQFF TGTGCCACCAGGAGAAGGGGGCTAAGCTCCTACAATGAGCAGTTCTTC
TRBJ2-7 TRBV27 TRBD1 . CASSSPSDRVWEQYF TGTGCCAGCAGTTCTCCAAGCGACAGGGTATGGGAGCAGTACTTC
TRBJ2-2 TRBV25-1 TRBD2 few CASQAGVYRAGELFF TGTGCCAGCCAAGCGGGAGTGTATCGTGCCGGGGAGCTGTTTTTT
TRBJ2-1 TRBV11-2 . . CASRSQMAGYEQFF TGTGCCAGCAGATCCCAGATGGCGGGGTATGAGCAGTTCTTC
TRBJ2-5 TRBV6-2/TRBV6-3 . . CASSYGGSQYF TGTGCCAGCAGTTACGGAGGGTCCCAGTACTTC
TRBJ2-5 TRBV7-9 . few CASSLEGHRKETQYF TGTGCCAGCAGCTTAGAGGGACATAGAAAAGAGACCCAGTACTTC
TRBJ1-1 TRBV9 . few CASSAPADRGPNTEAFF TGTGCCAGCAGCGCCCCAGCGGACCGAGGGCCGAACACTGAAGCTTTCTTT
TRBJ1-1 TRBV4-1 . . CASSQRGTEAFF TGCGCCAGCAGCCAGAGGGGAACGGAAGCTTTCTTT
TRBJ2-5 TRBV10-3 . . CAISESGSKETQYF TGTGCCATCAGTGAGTCAGGCAGCAAAGAGACCCAGTACTTC
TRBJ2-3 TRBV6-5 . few CASGIRWTDTQYF TGTGCCAGCGGGATAAGGTGGACAGATACGCAGTATTTT
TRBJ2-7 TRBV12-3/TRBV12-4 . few CASSSLSGVVEQYF TGTGCCAGCAGTTCCCTCTCGGGAGTGGTTGAGCAGTACTTC
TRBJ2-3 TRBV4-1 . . CASSHDRTGRDTQYF TGCGCCAGCAGCCACGATCGGACTGGCCGAGATACGCAGTATTTT